Included here is one T cell receptor beta chain sequence, with context. Since a much larger clone is just one base distant, this may be a read error. The sample comes from a study of breast tumors, draining lymph nodes, adjacent tissues. Samples came from axillary lymph nodes draining the breast cancer. MiXCR, run by TCRdb on the multiplex PCR reads, gives a single entry per CDR3 protein. The top ten hold 2.6% of the sample, which has around 150,000 distinct CDR3 sequences, about 20% seen once. This CDR3 has 15 residues. The germline CDR1 and CDR2 sequences are LNHDA and SQIVND (reference sequence). The V gene end was trimmed by 7 bases and the J gene end by 7 bases; junction bases not matched to a gene: 9.

V and J are TRBV19 and TRBJ1-4; the match to TRBD1 covers 10 bases. The source material was axillary lymph node tissue. The origin of this receptor is a female donor with breast cancer. Some clones in this sample may be carry-over from other donors' samples. The CDR3 DNA reads TGTGCCAGTACCGACAGGGGGCTGGGTAGTGAAAAACTGTTTTTT. This encodes CASTDRGLGSEKLFF.